This T cell receptor (beta chain) is from a study of response to subunit inactivated influenza vaccine. Study-wide points: Each seasonal flu vaccination may recruit only limited new T cells, authors suggested.

TCRdb reanalysed the RT-PCR reads using MiXCR and keeps one entry per CDR3 protein. The table shows about half a million distinct CDR3 sequences, with 7.6% occurring only once. V shed 4 bases, J shed 8 bases, and the junction held 13 bases outside the gene matches. Germline-derived CDR1 and CDR2 are SGHRS and YFSETQ. This CDR3 is 15 amino acids long. This clonotype has a count of ten or more. Its antigen remains unknown. This rearrangement joins TRBV5-1 to TRBJ1-2; 8 bases align to TRBD1. The clonotype comes from a man aged 50 to 69 who received an inactivated influenza vaccine. The sequenced sample was PBMCs from blood, obtained around 25 months after vaccination. The CDR3 here is CASSENRGASTGYTF. The DNA for the CDR3 is TGCGCCAGCAGCGAAAACAGGGGGGCATCTACGGGCTACACCTTC.